This T cell receptor beta chain was sequenced in a study of T cells in Graves' hyperthyroidism and ophthalmopathy. General study points: Ophthalmopathy could be told apart from stable hyperthyroidism with a 13 V-J model. Blood also contained most expanded thyroid clonotypes above 0.001.

This clonotype was found many times. Its specificity is not known. The authors deemed Graves' hyperthyroidism stable absent ophthalmopathy progression within 18 months. RNA transcripts provided the source from which TCR beta CDR3 regions were amplified. The HTBI primer set drove a first-round RT-PCR of the TCR CDR3. A single record per CDR3 protein comes from TCRdb applying MiXCR to the multiplex PCR reads. The sample lists 500,000 to 600,000 distinct CDR3 sequences, over 15% occurring once. CDR3 size: 12 residues. Trimming left V 5 bases short and J 5 bases short, with 10 bases between. The origin of this receptor is a woman aged 18 to 35 with Graves' hyperthyroidism. This chain connects TRBV12-3 or TRBV12-4 to TRBJ2-7; TRBD1 is a possible D gene (5 bases). Sequencing input: blood. The CDR3 loop reads CASSREGDEQYF. CDR3 DNA sequence: TGTGCCAGCAGTAGAGAAGGGGACGAGCAGTACTTC.